What follows are 17 T cell receptor beta chains derived from one specimen sequenced in a study of blood T cell repertoires in COVID-19 (TCRdb year 2020). Receptor amplification or capture employed the immunoSEQ multiplex PCR assay. TCRdb obtained this table from immuneACCESS and retained in-frame rearrangements with V and J assigned. These tables miss some clones; where compared with another copy, unresolved V genes account for less than half of the shortfall, and the remainder is unexplained. The sample table shows around 100,000 clones, and around 84% are seen once. Clones ranked in the top ten supply about 3% of the sample. Sequences were obtained from peripheral blood. These receptor sequences come from a man aged 35-49 years with acute or convalescent COVID-19.

V gene TRBV2 combines with J gene TRBJ2-3; 14 nucleotides agree with TRBD2. Germline V gives CDR1 SNHLY, CDR2 FYNNEI. The CDR3 loop spans 20 amino acids. Trimming removed 4 bases from V and 2 bases from J; junction bases left unmatched: 14. The CDR3: CASSGPGLAGGHYSTDTQYF. CDR3 nucleotides: TGTGCCAGCAGTGGACCCGGACTAGCGGGGGGCCATTACTCCACAGATACGCAGTATTTT.

V and J are TRBV7-9 and TRBJ1-3, with TRBD1 as a possible D gene (5 bases). V lost 4 bases and J lost 3, with 7 bases in between. Germline V gene sequence: CDR1 SEHNR, CDR2 FQNEAQ (reference sequence). This CDR3 has 13 residues. This CDR3 is CASSSGDGNTIYF. CDR3 nucleotide sequence: TGTGCCAGCAGCTCGGGGGATGGAAACACCATATATTTT.

The V call is TRBV5-1, the J call TRBJ2-3, with D unresolved. The germline gives CDR1 SGHRS, CDR2 YFSETQ. The CDR3 is made up of 12 amino acids. With 0 bases removed from V and 5 bases from J, the gap between germline ends came to 4 bases. CDR3 nucleotide sequence: TGCGCCAGCAGCTTGGTACAAGATACGCAGTATTTT. Its translation is CASSLVQDTQYF.

This clone was recorded a few times. V usage is TRBV24-1 and J usage is TRBJ2-5; possible D gene TRBD1, 5 bases. V lost 3 bases, J lost 2 bases, and 12 bases lay in between. This CDR3 has 15 amino acids. Germline CDR1 and CDR2: KGHDR and SFDVKD. The CDR3 is CATSDQRQPQETQYF. CDR3 bases: TGTGCCACCAGTGATCAACGACAGCCTCAAGAGACCCAGTACTTC.

This clone was counted once. This chain joins TRBV30 and TRBJ1-5; TRBD1 is a possible D gene (6 bases). The length of the CDR3 is 13 residues. V shed 4 bases and J shed 4 bases, with 11 bases lying between them. CDR1 is GTSNPN and CDR2 is SVGIG in the germline V gene (reference sequence). The CDR3 DNA reads as TGTGCCTGGACCCGGGACAATAATCAGCCCCAGCATTTT. Its protein product is CAWTRDNNQPQHF.

V usage is TRBV18 and J usage is TRBJ2-2; D not resolved. Trimming cost V 2 bases and J 1 base, with 8 bases left between them. CDR1 KGHSH and CDR2 LQKENI come from the germline V gene. The CDR3 consists of 15 residues. CDR3 coding DNA: TGTGCCAGCTCACCATCCCTAGTGAACACCGGGGAGCTGTTTTTT. Translating gives CASSPSLVNTGELFF. Full variable domain (rest looked up from reference TRBV18 and TRBJ2-2): NAGVMQNPRHLVRRRGQEARLRCSPMKGHSHVYWYRQLPEEGLKFMVYLQKENIIDESGMPKERFSAEFPKEGPSILRIQQVVRGDSAAYFCASSPSLVNTGELFFGEGSRLTVL.

This rearrangement joins TRBV5-4 to TRBJ2-5; 12 nucleotides align to TRBD2. The ends lost 0 bases at V and 2 bases at J; junction bases unmatched: 8. CDR1 is SGHNT and CDR2 is YYREEE in the germline V gene (reference sequence). CDR3 length: 18 residues. The CDR3 protein is CASSLAVTLAGGQETQYF. CDR3 DNA sequence: TGTGCCAGCAGCTTGGCCGTTACGCTAGCGGGGGGGCAAGAGACCCAGTACTTC.

This clone was counted only a few times. The chain links TRBV5-1 to TRBJ1-1, with 8 bases identical to TRBD1. Germline loops: CDR1 SGHRS, CDR2 YFSETQ. The CDR3 runs 13 residues. Germline trimming cut 5 bases from V and 0 bases from J; bases unmatched to any gene: 0. CDR3 in DNA: TGCGCCAGCAGGACAGGGGTGAACACTGAAGCTTTCTTT. Its protein is CASRTGVNTEAFF.

The chain carries TRBV7-2 and TRBJ2-3; D remains ambiguous. The CDR3 consists of 16 residues. Deletions cut 2 bases from V and 10 bases from J, with 22 bases between. Germline V CDR1 and CDR2: SGHTA, FQGNSA. CDR3 nucleotides: TGTGCCAGCAGCTTATTGGGCAGCCACACCATGGGTGCGCAGTATTTT. It translates to CASSLLGSHTMGAQYF.

J is TRBJ2-3 and V is TRBV3-1 (or the pseudogene TRBV3-2); 11 bases agree with TRBD1. Germline-derived CDR1 and CDR2 are LGHDT and YNNKEL (reference sequence). The CDR3 is 18 residues long. Trimming removed 0 bases from V and 2 bases from J; junction bases left unmatched: 7. As DNA, the CDR3 is TGTGCCAGCAGCCAAGATGTTCGTGGACAGGGGGCCACAGATACGCAGTATTTT. Protein product: CASSQDVRGQGATDTQYF.

The chain carries TRBV27 and TRBJ2-1, with 9 bases lining up with TRBD1. V lost 5 bases to trimming and J lost 6 bases; unmatched junction nucleotides: 8. In germline, CDR1 is MNHEY, CDR2 SMNVEV (reference sequence). The CDR3 runs 15 residues. The CDR3 bases are TGTGCCAGCAGTCCAACAGGGGGCAGGGGCAATGAGCAGTTCTTC. Translating gives CASSPTGGRGNEQFF.

V usage is TRBV18 and J usage is TRBJ1-2; D possibly corresponds to TRBD1 (5 bases). Germline CDR1 is KGHSH and CDR2 is LQKENI. The CDR3 contains 13 residues. Trimming removed 3 bases from V and 8 bases from J, with 13 bases in between. CDR3 amino acids: CASSPYTGRGYTF. CDR3 coding DNA: TGTGCCAGCTCACCCTATACAGGACGCGGCTACACCTTC.

The V and J genes are TRBV12-5 and TRBJ2-2; 8 nucleotides line up with TRBD2. Germline lookup yields CDR1 LGHNT and CDR2 FRNRAP. The CDR3 spans 15 residues. J was trimmed by 3 bases and V by 6 bases; bases with no gene match: 6. The CDR3, as DNA: TGTGCTAGTGGCGGGGGGGAGAGCCACACCGGGGAGCTGTTTTTT. Residues: CASGGGESHTGELFF. Variable domain in full (rest from reference TRBV12-5 and TRBJ2-2): DARVTQTPRHKVTEMGQEVTMRCQPILGHNTVFWYRQTMMQGLELLAYFRNRAPLDDSGMPKDRFSAEMPDATLATLKIQPSEPRDSAVYFCASGGGESHTGELFFGEGSRLTVL.

This sequence joins TRBV3-1 (or the pseudogene TRBV3-2) and TRBJ1-4, with D maybe TRBD1 (5 bases). Germline V CDR1 and CDR2: LGHDT, YNNKEL (reference sequence). CDR3 size: 16 residues. The V and J ends lost 0 bases and 2 bases respectively, with 10 bases between them. The CDR3 DNA reads TGTGCCAGCAGCCAAGACCAGAGACAGACTAATGAAAAACTGTTTTTT. Amino acid sequence: CASSQDQRQTNEKLFF.

CDR3 nucleotide sequence: TGTGCCATCAGTAGGACAGGGCCCTACGAGCAGTACTTC. It specifies CAISRTGPYEQYF. The V gene is TRBV10-3, the J gene TRBJ2-7; 8 bases fit TRBD1. CDR3 length: 13 residues. In germline, CDR1 is ENHRY, CDR2 SYGVKD. Trimming removed 5 bases from V and 2 bases from J; junction bases left unmatched: 2.

The chain is built from TRBV30 and TRBJ1-1; 9 positions match TRBD1. From germline, CDR1 is GTSNPN and CDR2 SVGIG (reference sequence). This CDR3 is built from 13 residues. The V gene end was trimmed by 4 bases and the J gene end by 5 bases; junction bases not matched to a gene: 5. CDR3 bases: TGTGCCTGGAACCTCGGACAGGGGACTGAAGCTTTCTTT. Its protein product is CAWNLGQGTEAFF.

In its sample, this clone was seen a few times. The chain carries TRBV29-1 and TRBJ1-1; D is possibly TRBD1 (6 bases). Trimming stripped 7 bases from V and 5 bases from J, with 20 bases between. CDR3 length: 14 residues. The V gene's germline CDR1 is SQVTM and CDR2 ANQGSEA. In DNA, the CDR3 is TGCAGCGCCGGAACAGGGCAGCGGGGAACTGAAGCTTTCTTT. Protein product: CSAGTGQRGTEAFF.